The 25 T cell receptor beta chains listed next were all sequenced from one sample in a study of blood T cell repertoires in COVID-19. TCRdb keeps only in-frame clones here, not all; method: immunoSEQ multiplex PCR. The table has about 250,000 clones, 75% to 90% seen once; the top ten hold around 2%. Sample: PBMCs or T cells enriched from blood (not recorded which). The receptors derive from a woman aged 18-35 years who had recovered from COVID-19.

This chain uses TRBV18 with TRBJ2-5; TRBD1 aligns across 11 bases. Germline-derived CDR1 and CDR2 are KGHSH and LQKENI. The CDR3 runs 15 residues. V gave up 2 bases and J gave up 5 bases; unmatched junction bases: 4. CDR3 in DNA: TGTGCCAGCTCACCAGGACAGGGGGCGGTTGAGACCCAGTACTTC. It translates to CASSPGQGAVETQYF.

This chain connects TRBV7-9 to TRBJ2-7, with a weak D call TRBD2 (5 bases). Deletions cut 6 bases from V and 0 bases from J, with 9 bases between. The CDR3 is made up of 13 amino acids. Germline values: CDR1 SEHNR, CDR2 FQNEAQ (reference sequence). The CDR3 DNA reads TGTGCCAGCAGTCGAGCGGCCTCCTACGAGCAGTACTTC. Translation gives CASSRAASYEQYF.

This clone was found once. The rearrangement links TRBV7-2 to TRBJ2-3, with 12 bases fitting TRBD2. This CDR3 is 15 amino acids long. The germline V gene has CDR1 SGHTA and CDR2 FQGNSA. Germline trimming cut 4 bases from V and 7 bases from J; bases unmatched to any gene: 6. CDR3 residues: CASSYGLAGTNTQYF. The CDR3 DNA reads as TGTGCCAGCAGCTACGGACTAGCGGGGACAAATACGCAGTATTTT. Together with reference TRBV7-2 and TRBJ2-3, the CDR3 gives the full variable domain: GAGVSQSPSNKVTEKGKDVELRCDPISGHTALYWYRQSLGQGLEFLIYFQGNSAPDKSGLPSDRFSAERTGGSVSTLTIQRTQQEDSAVYLCASSYGLAGTNTQYFGPGTRLTVL.

The chain carries TRBV4-1 and TRBJ2-5; D might be TRBD2 (6 bases). The V and J ends lost 6 bases and 3 bases respectively, with 17 bases between them. This CDR3 is 15 amino acids long. Germline V CDR1 and CDR2: MGHRA, YSYEKL. The CDR3 spells CASRLTRTTEETQYF. For the CDR3, the DNA is TGCGCCAGCAGGTTAACTCGGACTACGGAAGAGACCCAGTACTTC.

In this sample, this clone turned up once. This chain connects TRBV9 to TRBJ1-2; possible D gene TRBD1, 6 bases. Germline CDR1 SGDLS, CDR2 YYNGEE. V lost 4 bases, J lost 4 bases, and 20 bases lay in between. This CDR3 region has 16 residues. The CDR3 DNA reads as TGTGCCAGCAGCCCTGCCTTGGACAGCAGCCTCTATGGCTACACCTTC. Amino acid sequence: CASSPALDSSLYGYTF. Using reference TRBV9 and TRBJ1-2 for the parts outside the CDR3, the full variable domain is DSGVTQTPKHLITATGQRVTLRCSPRSGDLSVYWYQQSLDQGLQFLIQYYNGEERAKGNILERFSAQQFPDLHSELNLSSLELGDSALYFCASSPALDSSLYGYTFGSGTRLTVV.

The V call is TRBV7-6, the J call TRBJ2-1; maybe TRBD1 (6 bases). Germline V gene data show CDR1 as SGHVS and CDR2 as FNYEAQ. V gave up 2 bases and J gave up 5 bases, with 13 bases separating them. CDR3 length equals 15 residues. The CDR3 loop reads CASSLIRGLNNEQFF. DNA for the CDR3: TGTGCCAGCAGCTTAATCAGGGGCCTTAACAATGAGCAGTTCTTC.

This chain links TRBV2 with TRBJ1-3; perhaps TRBD1 as D (5 bases). The germline CDR1 and CDR2 sequences are SNHLY and FYNNEI. The CDR3 is 15 residues long. V dropped 7 bases and J dropped 1 base, with 14 bases sitting between them. The CDR3 DNA is TGTGCCAGCAAAGCCGGGGGGGGATCTGGAAACACCATATATTTT. The encoded protein is CASKAGGGSGNTIYF.

The gene calls are TRBV28 and TRBJ1-1, with a weak D call TRBD1 (6 bases). In germline, CDR1 is MDHEN, CDR2 SYDVKM. Trimming left V 4 bases short and J 1 base short, with 19 bases between. The CDR3 has 17 residues. Here the CDR3 reads CASSCSDRLVPNTEAFF. As DNA, the CDR3 is TGTGCCAGCAGTTGCTCCGACAGGTTAGTCCCGAACACTGAAGCTTTCTTT. Looking up the rest from reference TRBV28 and TRBJ1-1 gives the full variable domain: DVKVTQSSRYLVKRTGEKVFLECVQDMDHENMFWYRQDPGLGLRLIYFSYDVKMKEKGDIPEGYSVSREKKERFSLILESASTNQTSMYLCASSCSDRLVPNTEAFFGQGTRLTVV.

This clone was observed a handful of times. This chain uses TRBV7-9 with TRBJ2-1; 7 bases are shared with TRBD2. Germline V gene sequence: CDR1 SEHNR, CDR2 FQNEAQ (reference sequence). With 5 bases clipped from V and 2 bases from J, the junction kept 6 bases outside the gene matches. This CDR3 comprises 15 residues. The CDR3 is CASSPGRGTYNEQFF. The CDR3 coding sequence is TGTGCCAGCAGCCCAGGGAGGGGAACCTACAATGAGCAGTTCTTC. Full variable domain (outside the CDR3, taken from reference TRBV7-9 and TRBJ2-1): DTGVSQNPRHKITKRGQNVTFRCDPISEHNRLYWYRQTLGQGPEFLTYFQNEAQLEKSRLLSDRFSAERPKGSFSTLEIQRTEQGDSAMYLCASSPGRGTYNEQFFGPGTRLTVL.

The chain links TRBV6-2 or TRBV6-3 to TRBJ1-2; D not resolved. There are 15 residues in the CDR3. Germline assignment: CDR1 MNHEY and CDR2 SVGEGT. Trimming shortened V by 0 bases and J by 4 bases, and 12 bases separated the two germline ends. For the CDR3, the DNA is TGTGCCAGCAGTTACTCGAGGGAAACTACCTATGGCTACACCTTC. It specifies CASSYSRETTYGYTF.

The V and J genes are TRBV19 and TRBJ1-1, with D possibly TRBD1 on 5 matching bases. Germline V gene lookup returns CDR1 LNHDA and CDR2 SQIVND (reference sequence). Trimming removed 7 bases from V and 1 base from J, with 13 bases in between. The CDR3 covers 14 residues. DNA for the CDR3: TGTGCCAGTAAATTCTCTGGGGCGAACACTGAAGCTTTCTTT. As protein: CASKFSGANTEAFF.

The rearrangement joins TRBV27 to TRBJ2-7; possibly TRBD2 for D (5 bases). Per the germline V gene, CDR1 is MNHEY and CDR2 is SMNVEV (reference sequence). Trimming removed 3 bases at V and 2 bases at J, with 8 bases between. This CDR3 has 13 amino acids. The CDR3 loop reads CASSFRDAYEQYF. The DNA of the CDR3 is TGTGCCAGCAGTTTCCGGGATGCCTACGAGCAGTACTTC.

In DNA, the CDR3 is TGCAGCGTTGATCAGGGGCCCACAGGGGTCCCCCTCCGCTACACCTTC. Its protein is CSVDQGPTGVPLRYTF. This rearrangement joins TRBV29-1 to TRBJ1-2; 7 bases map to TRBD1. Germline V gives CDR1 SQVTM, CDR2 ANQGSEA. Unmatched junction bases numbered 19, after V lost 3 bases and J lost 9 bases. CDR3 length equals 16 residues.

V and J are TRBV2 and TRBJ2-3, with 12 bases identical to TRBD2. The length of the CDR3 is 18 residues. CDR1 and CDR2 from the germline V gene are SNHLY and FYNNEI. With 5 bases clipped from V and 0 bases from J, the junction kept 9 bases outside the gene matches. CDR3 in amino acids: CASSPLAGGGFSTDTQYF. The CDR3 region has the DNA TGTGCCAGCAGTCCTCTAGCGGGGGGGGGATTTAGCACAGATACGCAGTATTTT.

The genes are TRBV9 and TRBJ1-2, with 7 bases fitting TRBD1. Per germline, CDR1 SGDLS and CDR2 YYNGEE. This CDR3 spans 15 amino acids. The trim removed 3 bases at V and 3 bases at J, leaving 8 bases unmatched. CDR3 sequence (DNA): TGTGCCAGCAGCGGAACAAAGGGGGCCCACTATGGCTACACCTTC. Protein sequence: CASSGTKGAHYGYTF.

The chain recombines TRBV19 with TRBJ1-1; 8 nucleotides line up with TRBD1. V lost 3 bases, J lost 8 bases, and 5 bases stayed unmatched. This CDR3 comprises 13 residues. The germline gives CDR1 LNHDA, CDR2 SQIVND (reference sequence). The CDR3 DNA sequence: TGTGCCAGTAGTATCATCAGGGGGCGGGAAGCTTTCTTT. Amino acid sequence: CASSIIRGREAFF.

The gene calls are TRBV10-3 and TRBJ2-7; TRBD1 aligns across 8 bases. CDR1 and CDR2 from the germline V gene are ENHRY and SYGVKD. J lost 2 bases, V lost 10 bases, and 4 bases had no gene match. This CDR3 region has 12 residues. CDR3 region: CATGTGPYEQYF. CDR3 bases: TGTGCCACCGGGACAGGTCCCTACGAGCAGTACTTC.

This clone is a singleton in its sample. The chain uses TRBV2 and TRBJ1-2, with 9 positions matching TRBD1. The CDR3 extends over 15 amino acids. Germline lookup yields CDR1 SNHLY and CDR2 FYNNEI. With 7 bases clipped from V and 2 bases from J, the junction kept 8 bases outside the gene matches. The CDR3: CASMIQGAGNYGYTF. The CDR3 coding sequence is TGTGCCAGCATGATACAGGGGGCAGGAAACTATGGCTACACCTTC.

The chain has TRBV7-9 and TRBJ1-1, with D possibly TRBD1 on 5 matching bases. Trimming removed 10 bases from V and 3 bases from J, with 18 bases in between. The CDR3 is 14 residues long. Germline assignment: CDR1 SEHNR and CDR2 FQNEAQ (reference sequence). The CDR3 nucleotides are TGTGCCACCCGAAGGGTAGGGGAGGACACTGAAGCTTTCTTT. Protein product: CATRRVGEDTEAFF.

This chain joins TRBV19 and TRBJ1-1; D unclear. V dropped 7 bases and J dropped 4 bases, with 22 bases sitting between them. This CDR3 spans 16 amino acids. The germline V gene encodes CDR1 LNHDA and CDR2 SQIVND (reference sequence). Here the CDR3 DNA reads TGTGCCAGTAATTCCGGACTAAGTCTAAAAGGCACTGAAGCTTTCTTT. Translation: CASNSGLSLKGTEAFF.

The J gene is TRBJ2-1, the V gene TRBV6-5; D remains ambiguous. V shed 6 bases and J shed 5 bases, with 11 bases lying between them. The germline gives CDR1 MNHEY, CDR2 SVGAGI. The length of the CDR3 is 13 residues. The CDR3 sequence is CASSQRGHNEQFF. CDR3 nucleotides: TGTGCCAGCAGCCAACGCGGTCACAATGAGCAGTTCTTC.

The DNA for the CDR3 is TGCGCCAGCAGCTTGGGATCCGGGATGAACACTGAAGCTTTCTTT. Encoded protein: CASSLGSGMNTEAFF. The V gene is TRBV5-1, the J gene TRBJ1-1; D is uncertain. The CDR3 loop spans 15 amino acids. Germline V gene sequence: CDR1 SGHRS, CDR2 YFSETQ. V lost 0 bases and J 0 bases, leaving 9 bases between the germline ends.

V gene TRBV6-5 combines with J gene TRBJ2-5, with TRBD1 matching over 7 bases. This CDR3 spans 13 amino acids. From germline, CDR1 is MNHEY and CDR2 SVGAGI. The V segment lost 5 bases and the J segment 5 bases; nucleotides outside the gene matches: 5. The CDR3 nucleotides read TGTGCCAGCAGTACAGGGGATCGGGAGACCCAGTACTTC. Translating it yields CASSTGDRETQYF.

The gene calls are TRBV20-1 and TRBJ1-4, with D possibly being TRBD1 (6 bases). The CDR3 totals 15 residues. Germline V gives CDR1 DFQATT, CDR2 SNEGSKA (reference sequence). Trimming pared 3 bases from V and 3 bases from J, leaving 14 bases between. For the CDR3, the DNA is TGCAGTGCTAGTGTGGGGGCGCGGTCTAATGAAAAACTGTTTTTT. Protein: CSASVGARSNEKLFF.

The rearrangement uses TRBV9 and TRBJ2-7, with TRBD1 matching 8 bases. This CDR3 is 13 amino acids long. V was pared by 4 bases and J by 1 base, with 1 base of the junction left unmatched. Per the germline V gene, CDR1 is SGDLS and CDR2 is YYNGEE. The DNA for the CDR3 is TGTGCCAGCAGCCGGACAGGGTCCTACGAGCAGTACTTC. This codes for CASSRTGSYEQYF.